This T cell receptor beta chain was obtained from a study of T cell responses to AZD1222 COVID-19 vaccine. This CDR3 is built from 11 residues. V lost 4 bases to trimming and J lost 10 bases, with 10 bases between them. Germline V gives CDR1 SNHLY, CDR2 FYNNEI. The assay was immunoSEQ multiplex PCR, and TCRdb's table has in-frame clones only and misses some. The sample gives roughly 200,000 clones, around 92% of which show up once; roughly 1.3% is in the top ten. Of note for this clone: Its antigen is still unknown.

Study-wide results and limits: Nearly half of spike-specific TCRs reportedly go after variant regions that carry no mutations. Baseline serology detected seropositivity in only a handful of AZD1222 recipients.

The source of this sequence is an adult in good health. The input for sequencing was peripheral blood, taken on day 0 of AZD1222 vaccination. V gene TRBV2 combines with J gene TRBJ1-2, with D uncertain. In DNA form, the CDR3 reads TGTGCCAGCAGTGTAAATAGATACTACACCTTC. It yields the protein CASSVNRYYTF.